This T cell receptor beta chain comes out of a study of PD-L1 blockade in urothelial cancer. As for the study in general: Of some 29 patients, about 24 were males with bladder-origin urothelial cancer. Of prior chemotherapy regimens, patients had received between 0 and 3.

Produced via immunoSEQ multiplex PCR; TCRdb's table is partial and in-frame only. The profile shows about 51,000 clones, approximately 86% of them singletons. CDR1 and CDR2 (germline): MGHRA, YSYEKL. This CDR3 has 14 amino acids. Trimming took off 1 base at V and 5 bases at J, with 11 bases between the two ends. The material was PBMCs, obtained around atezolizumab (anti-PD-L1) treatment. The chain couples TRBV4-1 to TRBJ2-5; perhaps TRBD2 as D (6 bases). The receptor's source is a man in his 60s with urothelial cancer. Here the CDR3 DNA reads TGCGCCAGCAGCCAAGTAGGAGGGGATGAGACCCAGTACTTC. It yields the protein CASSQVGGDETQYF.